Listed below are T cell receptor beta chains from one sample, sequenced in a study of OX40 agonist ivuxolimab in advanced cancers. The assay was immunoSEQ multiplex PCR, and TCRdb's table has in-frame clones only and misses some. The data hold tens of thousands of clones, with 77% observed a single time. Sequenced here: CD4+ or CD8+ T cells sorted from blood, sampled in a trial of the OX40 agonist ivuxolimab. Source of these receptors: an adult with an advanced solid tumor such as melanoma, head and neck, liver or kidney cancer. Both conserved end residues are part of each CDR3. The D gene is left open where the match is weak. Clone size is stated in some rows and not others, as once, few, many or a class when expanded.

V: TRBV28
J: TRBJ2-2
D: -
size: -
CDR3: CASSLIGELFF
DNA: TGTGCCAGCAGTTTAATCGGGGAGCTGTTTTTT

V: TRBV6-6
J: TRBJ2-5
D: TRBD1
size: -
CDR3: CASSGWDREETQYF
DNA: TGTGCCAGCAGTGGGTGGGACAGAGAAGAGACCCAGTACTTC

V: TRBV6-6
J: TRBJ2-5
D: TRBD2
size: -
CDR3: CASSPSGRGRETQYF
DNA: TGTGCCAGCAGTCCTAGCGGGAGAGGGCGAGAGACCCAGTACTTC

V: TRBV28
J: TRBJ2-1
D: -
size: -
CDR3: CASSGRYEQFF
DNA: TGTGCCAGCTCCGGCCGATATGAGCAGTTCTTC

V: TRBV4-1
J: TRBJ2-7
D: TRBD2
size: -
CDR3: CASSQGLAGVRRMDEQYF
DNA: TGCGCCAGCAGCCAAGGACTAGCGGGAGTCCGTCGGATGGACGAGCAGTACTTC

V: TRBV29-1
J: TRBJ2-2
D: -
size: -
CDR3: CSANTQGWGNTGELFF
DNA: TGCAGCGCCAACACCCAGGGGTGGGGGAACACCGGGGAGCTGTTTTTT

V: TRBV18
J: TRBJ2-3
D: TRBD1
size: -
CDR3: CASSRGTGSTDTQYF
DNA: TGTGCCAGCTCAAGGGGGACAGGGAGCACAGATACGCAGTATTTT

V: TRBV10-2
J: TRBJ2-1
D: -
size: few
CDR3: CASSESPSRGSEQFF
DNA: TGCGCCAGCAGTGAGTCGCCTAGTCGTGGGAGTGAGCAGTTCTTC

V: TRBV5-4
J: TRBJ2-1
D: TRBD2
size: -
CDR3: CASSLGLAGNRYNEQFF
DNA: TGTGCCAGCAGCTTAGGACTAGCGGGAAACCGATACAATGAGCAGTTCTTC

V: TRBV9
J: TRBJ1-1
D: -
size: few
CDR3: CASSVGQGNTEAFF
DNA: TGTGCCAGCAGCGTAGGTCAGGGGAACACTGAAGCTTTCTTT

V: TRBV28
J: TRBJ2-7
D: -
size: -
CDR3: CASSPPNRGQYF
DNA: TGTGCCAGCAGTCCACCAAATCGCGGGCAGTACTTC

V: TRBV6-6
J: TRBJ2-7
D: -
size: -
CDR3: CASTPGTAYEQYF
DNA: TGTGCCAGCACCCCCGGGACCGCCTACGAGCAGTACTTC

V: TRBV5-6
J: TRBJ1-1
D: TRBD1
size: few
CDR3: CASSLGTGRTEAFF
DNA: TGTGCCAGCAGCCTAGGGACAGGGAGGACTGAAGCTTTCTTT

V: TRBV4-2
J: TRBJ1-2
D: -
size: -
CDR3: CASSPGVDYGYTF
DNA: TGTGCCAGCAGCCCGGGGGTGGACTATGGCTACACCTTC

V: TRBV11-2
J: TRBJ2-3
D: TRBD1
size: -
CDR3: CASAWDRVTDTQYF
DNA: TGTGCCAGCGCGTGGGACAGGGTCACAGATACGCAGTATTTT

V: TRBV5-1
J: TRBJ1-1
D: -
size: few
CDR3: CASSPGQPNTEAFF
DNA: TGCGCCAGCAGCCCTGGACAGCCGAACACTGAAGCTTTCTTT

V: TRBV4-1
J: TRBJ1-2
D: TRBD1
size: -
CDR3: CASSQDTKGAQNYGYTF
DNA: TGCGCCAGCAGCCAAGATACAAAGGGGGCGCAGAACTATGGCTACACCTTC

V: TRBV20-1
J: TRBJ2-7
D: TRBD1
size: -
CDR3: CSAKTGDEQYF
DNA: TGCAGTGCCAAGACAGGGGACGAGCAGTACTTC

V: TRBV4-1
J: TRBJ2-1
D: -
size: few
CDR3: CASSQDLALLRGQFF
DNA: TGCGCCAGCAGCCAAGATTTGGCTTTGCTCCGAGGGCAGTTCTTC

V: TRBV7-3
J: TRBJ1-1
D: -
size: -
CDR3: CASSSRGDTEAFF
DNA: TGTGCCAGCAGCTCCCGGGGGGACACTGAAGCTTTCTTT

V: TRBV28
J: TRBJ2-5
D: -
size: -
CDR3: CASSLSPRLYQETQYF
DNA: TGTGCCAGCAGTTTATCCCCGCGATTATACCAAGAGACCCAGTACTTC

V: TRBV28
J: TRBJ2-7
D: TRBD2
size: -
CDR3: CASSLIAGDIEQYF
DNA: TGTGCCAGCAGTTTAATAGCGGGAGACATCGAGCAGTACTTC

V: TRBV2
J: TRBJ2-3
D: -
size: -
CDR3: CASLSSSTDTQYF
DNA: TGTGCCAGCCTATCTTCGAGCACAGATACGCAGTATTTT

V: TRBV6-1
J: TRBJ2-5
D: TRBD2
size: -
CDR3: CATRLAGGETQYF
DNA: TGTGCCACCAGACTAGCGGGAGGGGAGACCCAGTACTTC

V: TRBV2
J: TRBJ2-3
D: TRBD2
size: -
CDR3: CASNNFETSYTDTQYF
DNA: TGTGCCAGCAATAACTTCGAGACTAGCTACACAGATACGCAGTATTTT

V: TRBV18
J: TRBJ2-7
D: -
size: medium-sized
CDR3: CASSPIGRVHEQYF
DNA: TGTGCCAGCTCACCCATCGGCAGGGTCCACGAGCAGTACTTC

V: TRBV7-3
J: TRBJ1-5
D: -
size: -
CDR3: CASSTPIDSLSNQPQHF
DNA: TGTGCCAGCAGCACCCCGATCGACAGCTTAAGCAATCAGCCCCAGCATTTT

V: TRBV19
J: TRBJ2-5
D: -
size: few
CDR3: CASSIMQQETQYF
DNA: TGTGCCAGTAGTATAATGCAGCAAGAGACCCAGTACTTC